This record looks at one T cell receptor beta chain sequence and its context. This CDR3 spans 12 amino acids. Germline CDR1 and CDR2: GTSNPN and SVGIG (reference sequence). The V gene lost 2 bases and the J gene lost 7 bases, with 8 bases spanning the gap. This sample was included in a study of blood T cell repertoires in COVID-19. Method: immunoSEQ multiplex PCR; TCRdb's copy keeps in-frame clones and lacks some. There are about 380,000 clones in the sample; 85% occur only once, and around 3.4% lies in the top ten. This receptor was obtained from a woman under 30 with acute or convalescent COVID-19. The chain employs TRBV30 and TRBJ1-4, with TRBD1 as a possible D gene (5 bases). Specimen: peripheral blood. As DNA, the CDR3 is TGTGCCTGGAGTACAGGAGCTGAAAAACTGTTTTTT. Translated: CAWSTGAEKLFF.